This T cell receptor (beta chain) was identified in a study of response to subunit inactivated influenza vaccine. General study results and limits: The authors suggested that every seasonal influenza vaccination recruits few new T cells.

MiXCR, applied by TCRdb to the RT-PCR reads, yields one record per CDR3 protein. The sample gives 860,000 or so distinct CDR3 sequences, over 20% of which show up once; about 9.4% is in the top ten. The V and J ends lost 5 bases and 0 bases, in that order; junction bases with no gene match: 17. The germline CDR1 and CDR2 sequences are SGHAT and FQDESV (reference sequence). This CDR3 region has 19 residues. This clonotype was seen more than once but under ten times. The target antigen is unknown. The sequence was obtained from a man in his fifties or sixties who received an inactivated influenza vaccine. Material: PBMCs from blood, obtained less than 6 days after vaccination. This chain links TRBV11-1 with TRBJ2-7; 9 nucleotides align to TRBD1. CDR3 sequence reads: CASSKPQGASGLSSYEQYF. The CDR3 DNA reads TGTGCCAGCAGCAAACCACAGGGGGCTAGCGGCCTGAGCTCCTACGAGCAGTACTTC.